A selection of T cell receptor beta chains follows, all from one sample in a study of cytomegalovirus exposure and HLA in healthy donors. Profiled with immunoSEQ multiplex PCR; TCRdb holds only in-frame clones, not every one. This table holds some 200,000 clones, 79% found once. Sequencing input: PBMCs. Source of these receptors: a girl between 5 and 17 years old in good health and CMV-seropositive. Both conserved end residues are part of each CDR3. A D gene is named only where the DNA matches it firmly. A row's size may be missing; if present it is once, few, many or a size class.

NA 13 TRBJ1-3 TRBD1 TRBV6-6 CASTHPQGDTIYF TGTGCCAGCACCCACCCGCAGGGGGACACCATATATTTT
NA 13 TRBJ2-5 NA TRBV2 CASSDRRAETQYF TGTGCCAGCAGTGATCGCAGGGCAGAGACCCAGTACTTC
once 15 TRBJ1-6 NA TRBV6-1 CASRVWTTGGSPLHF TGTGCCAGCAGAGTTTGGACGACGGGGGGTTCACCCCTCCACTTT
few 16 TRBJ1-2 NA TRBV4-1 CASSQPSVSVGGDYTF TGCGCCAGCAGCCAACCTTCCGTATCGGTTGGCGGCGACTACACCTTC
once 14 TRBJ1-3 TRBD1 TRBV30 CACQTGSSGNTIYF TGTGCCTGCCAGACAGGGAGCTCTGGAAACACCATATATTTT
NA 15 TRBJ2-1 NA TRBV5-1 CASSLAGVGYNEQFF TGCGCCAGCAGCTTAGCAGGGGTGGGGTACAATGAGCAGTTCTTC
NA 14 TRBJ1-1 TRBD1 TRBV7-9 CASSRQGWGTEAFF TGTGCCAGCAGCAGACAGGGTTGGGGCACTGAAGCTTTCTTT
NA 11 TRBJ2-1 NA TRBV7-2 CASSQSTLQFF TGTGCCAGCAGCCAATCGACTTTACAGTTCTTC
NA 15 TRBJ2-2 NA TRBV7-6 CASSLALAGIGELFF TGTGCCAGCAGCTTAGCCCTCGCAGGTATCGGGGAGCTGTTTTTT
NA 13 TRBJ2-7 TRBD2 TRBV10-2 CASSETGLAGEPF TGCGCCAGCAGTGAGACGGGACTAGCGGGAGAACCGTTC